Shown below are 14 T cell receptor beta chains from a single sample sequenced in a study of blood T cell repertoires in COVID-19 (dated by TCRdb to the early 2020s). The library was made by the immunoSEQ multiplex PCR assay. The clones in this table, taken by TCRdb from immuneACCESS, are in-frame only. Not every clone is retained; where verified, under half of the shortfall comes from an unresolved V gene, and the cause of the rest is unknown. The sample yields about 370,000 clones; more than 70% were counted once. The biggest ten clones account for around 3% of the sample. The sequencing input was peripheral blood. The receptor source for this set is a young woman with COVID-19, enrolled during active disease.

The rearrangement joins TRBV11-2 to TRBJ1-1; D not resolved. The germline V gene has CDR1 SGHAT and CDR2 FQNNGV. Trimming shortened V by 0 bases and J by 6 bases, and 17 bases separated the two germline ends. This CDR3 is 16 amino acids long. CDR3 nucleotides: TGTGCCAGCAGCTTAGAGTCCCCGAGCCTGCGGGCTGAAGCTTTCTTT. Translated, it gives CASSLESPSLRAEAFF.

V is TRBV7-2 and J is TRBJ1-2; a weak D match, TRBD1 (5 bases). Trimming shortened V by 5 bases and J by 0 bases, and 7 bases separated the two germline ends. Germline CDR1 SGHTA, CDR2 FQGNSA. The CDR3 extends over 13 amino acids. CDR3: CASSETANYGYTF. The CDR3 coding sequence is TGTGCCAGCAGCGAGACAGCTAACTATGGCTACACCTTC. Together with reference TRBV7-2 and TRBJ1-2, the CDR3 gives the full variable domain: GAGVSQSPSNKVTEKGKDVELRCDPISGHTALYWYRQSLGQGLEFLIYFQGNSAPDKSGLPSDRFSAERTGGSVSTLTIQRTQQEDSAVYLCASSETANYGYTFGSGTRLTVV.

CDR3 nucleotide sequence: TGTGCCACCAGTGTTACAGGGGGCTACGAGCAGTACTTC. This sequence encodes CATSVTGGYEQYF. The chain combines TRBV24-1 with TRBJ2-7; 8 bases are shared with TRBD1. Germline loops: CDR1 KGHDR, CDR2 SFDVKD. This CDR3 spans 13 amino acids. J lost 3 bases, V lost 5 bases, and 2 bases had no gene match.

The chain employs TRBV4-2 and TRBJ2-1, with 16 bases fitting TRBD2. CDR1 and CDR2 (germline): LGHNA, YNFKEQ. After removal of 0 bases from V and 1 base from J, the junction contained 6 bases not matched to a gene. The CDR3 has 20 residues. This chain's CDR3 is CASSQDGTSGRAVSYNEQFF. In DNA, the CDR3 is TGTGCCAGCAGCCAAGATGGGACTAGCGGGAGGGCCGTGTCCTACAATGAGCAGTTCTTC.

The chain has TRBV4-1 and TRBJ1-3; a possible D gene is TRBD1 (5 bases). Germline V lookup: CDR1 MGHRA, CDR2 YSYEKL. The V and J ends lost 4 bases and 2 bases respectively, with 18 bases between them. The CDR3 has 17 amino acids. This CDR3 reads CASSPRRDSSTGNTIYF. Here the CDR3 DNA reads TGCGCCAGCAGCCCAAGGCGAGACAGTTCCACTGGAAACACCATATATTTT.

The rearrangement uses TRBV28 and TRBJ1-1, with 8 bases fitting TRBD1. Germline CDR1 and CDR2: MDHEN and SYDVKM. CDR3 size: 14 residues. After removal of 4 bases from V and 7 bases from J, the junction contained 8 bases not matched to a gene. As DNA, the CDR3 is TGTGCCAGCAGTTCCACCGGACAGGGCTTTGAAGCTTTCTTT. Its translation: CASSSTGQGFEAFF.

The gene calls are TRBV21-1 and TRBJ2-5; the table calls TRBD1, which could not be checked here. TRBV21-1 is listed as a pseudogene. The CDR3 is made up of 17 amino acids. CDR3 loop: CASSKGFPGGFEETQYF. CDR3 in DNA: TGTGCCAGCAGCAAAGGTTTCCCAGGGGGCTTTGAGGAGACCCAGTACTTC.

The chain joins TRBV2 to TRBJ2-2; 13 nucleotides agree with TRBD2. The trim removed 10 bases at V and 2 bases at J, leaving 10 bases unmatched. Germline V gene lookup returns CDR1 SNHLY and CDR2 FYNNEI. The CDR3 has 17 residues. For the CDR3, the DNA is TGTGCCATCTCTCCGGGACTAGCGGGGAAAAACACCGGGGAGCTGTTTTTT. Translation gives CAISPGLAGKNTGELFF.

V and J are TRBV4-3 and TRBJ2-3, with TRBD2 identical over 9 bases. Germline assignment: CDR1 LGHNA and CDR2 YSLEER. CDR3 size: 17 residues. The V gene end was trimmed by 0 bases and the J gene end by 2 bases; junction bases not matched to a gene: 6. The CDR3 DNA sequence: TGCGCCAGCAGCCAAGATCCCCTAGCGGGGCACACAGATACGCAGTATTTT. Its protein is CASSQDPLAGHTDTQYF.

The chain combines TRBV29-1 with TRBJ1-1, with D possibly being TRBD1 (5 bases). This CDR3 has 12 amino acids. Germline V gene data show CDR1 as SQVTM and CDR2 as ANQGSEA. V was pared by 5 bases and J by 7 bases, with 14 bases between. CDR3 sequence: CSVSQGIGEAFF. Here the CDR3 DNA reads TGCAGCGTTTCCCAGGGTATTGGTGAAGCTTTCTTT. Using reference TRBV29-1 and TRBJ1-1 for the parts outside the CDR3, the full variable domain is SAVISQKPSRDICQRGTSLTIQCQVDSQVTMMFWYRQQPGQSLTLIATANQGSEATYESGFVIDKFPISRPNLTFSTLTVSNMSPEDSSIYLCSVSQGIGEAFFGQGTRLTVV.

This chain connects TRBV20-1 to TRBJ2-7; 7 bases agree with TRBD1. V shed 6 bases, J shed 5 bases, and the junction held 4 bases outside the gene matches. Germline CDR1 is DFQATT and CDR2 is SNEGSKA (reference sequence). The CDR3 runs 11 residues. The CDR3 sequence: CSAETGNEQYF. In DNA, the CDR3 is TGCAGTGCCGAGACAGGGAACGAGCAGTACTTC.

The rearrangement uses TRBV23-1 and TRBJ2-5; D is unclear. TRBV23-1 belongs to the ORF category, with a function that is uncertain. The CDR3 contains 16 residues. Trimming stripped 2 bases from V and 7 bases from J, with 20 bases between. The CDR3 region has the DNA TGCGCCAGCAGTCAAGCCACCTCAACCGAAGAGTGGACCCAGTACTTC. Its translation: CASSQATSTEEWTQYF.

This chain connects TRBV2 to TRBJ2-7; TRBD2 might be the D (5 bases). Trimming removed 3 bases from V and 0 bases from J, with 9 bases in between. The CDR3 has 14 amino acids. CDR1 is SNHLY, CDR2 FYNNEI, per germline. Written as DNA, the CDR3 is TGTGCCAGCAGTGACGAGGGCAGCTCCTACGAGCAGTACTTC. Its protein product is CASSDEGSSYEQYF.

V and J are TRBV5-5 and TRBJ1-3, with D hard to call. Germline loops: CDR1 SGHKS, CDR2 YYEKEE (reference sequence). The CDR3 sequence is 15 residues long. The V gene lost 1 base and the J gene lost 0 bases, with 8 bases spanning the gap. CDR3 nucleotide sequence: TGTGCCAGCAGCTTGACTGGGAGCTCTGGAAACACCATATATTTT. As protein: CASSLTGSSGNTIYF.